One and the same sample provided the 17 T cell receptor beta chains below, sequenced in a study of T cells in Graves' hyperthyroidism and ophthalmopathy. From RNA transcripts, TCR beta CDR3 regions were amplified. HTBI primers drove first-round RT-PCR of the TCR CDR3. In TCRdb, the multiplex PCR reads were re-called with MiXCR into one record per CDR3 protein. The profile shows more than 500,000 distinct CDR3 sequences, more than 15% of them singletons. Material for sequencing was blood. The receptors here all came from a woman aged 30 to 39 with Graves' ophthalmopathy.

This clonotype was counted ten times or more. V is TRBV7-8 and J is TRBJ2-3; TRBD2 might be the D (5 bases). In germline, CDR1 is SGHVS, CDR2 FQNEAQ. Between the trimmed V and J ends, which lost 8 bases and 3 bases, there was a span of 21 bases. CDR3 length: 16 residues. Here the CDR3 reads CASEMGFNQRTDTQYF. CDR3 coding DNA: TGTGCCAGCGAAATGGGATTCAACCAGCGGACAGATACGCAGTATTTT.

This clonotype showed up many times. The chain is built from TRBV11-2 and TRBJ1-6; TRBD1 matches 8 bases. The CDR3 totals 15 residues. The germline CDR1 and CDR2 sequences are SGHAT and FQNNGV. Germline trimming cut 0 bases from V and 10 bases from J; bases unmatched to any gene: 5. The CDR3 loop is CASSLEAGGISPLHF. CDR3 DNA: TGTGCCAGCAGCTTAGAGGCAGGGGGCATATCACCCCTCCACTTT.

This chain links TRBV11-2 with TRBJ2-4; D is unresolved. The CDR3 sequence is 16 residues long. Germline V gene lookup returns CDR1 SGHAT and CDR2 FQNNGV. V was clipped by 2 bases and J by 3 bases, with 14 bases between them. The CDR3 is CASSLIPGLGKNIQYF. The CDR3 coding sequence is TGTGCCAGCAGCTTAATTCCGGGTTTGGGCAAAAACATTCAGTACTTC. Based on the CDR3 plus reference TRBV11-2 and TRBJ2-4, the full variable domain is EAGVAQSPRYKIIEKRQSVAFWCNPISGHATLYWYQQILGQGPKLLIQFQNNGVVDDSQLPKDRFSAERLKGVDSTLKIQPAKLEDSAVYLCASSLIPGLGKNIQYFGAGTRLSVL.

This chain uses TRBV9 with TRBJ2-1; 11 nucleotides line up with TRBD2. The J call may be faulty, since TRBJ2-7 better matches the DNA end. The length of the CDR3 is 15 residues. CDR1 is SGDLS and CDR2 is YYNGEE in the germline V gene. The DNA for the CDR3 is TGTGCCAGCAGCGCAACTAGCGGGAGTGGAAATGAGCAGTACTTC. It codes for CASSATSGSGNEQYF.

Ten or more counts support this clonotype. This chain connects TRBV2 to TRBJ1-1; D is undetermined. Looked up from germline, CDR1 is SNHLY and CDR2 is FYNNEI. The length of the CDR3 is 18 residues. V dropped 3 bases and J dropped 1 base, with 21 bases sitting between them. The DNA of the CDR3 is TGTGCCAGCAGTGACTCTACAGCCCGCCAAGGGAGGAACACTGAAGCTTTCTTT. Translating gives CASSDSTARQGRNTEAFF.

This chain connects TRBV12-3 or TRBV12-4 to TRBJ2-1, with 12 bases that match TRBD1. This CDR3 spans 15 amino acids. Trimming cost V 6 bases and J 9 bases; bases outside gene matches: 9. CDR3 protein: CASRPGQGALVEQFF. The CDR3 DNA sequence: TGTGCCAGCAGGCCGGGACAGGGGGCGTTAGTTGAGCAGTTCTTC.

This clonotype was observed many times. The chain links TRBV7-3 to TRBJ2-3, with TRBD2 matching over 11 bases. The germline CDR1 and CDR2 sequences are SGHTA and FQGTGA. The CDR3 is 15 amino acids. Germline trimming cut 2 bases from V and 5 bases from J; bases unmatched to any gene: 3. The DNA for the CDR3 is TGTGCCAGCAGCTTACTTGGACTAGCGGGAGATACGCAGTATTTT. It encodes CASSLLGLAGDTQYF. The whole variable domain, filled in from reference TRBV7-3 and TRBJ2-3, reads GAGVSQTPSNKVTEKGKYVELRCDPISGHTALYWYRQSLGQGPEFLIYFQGTGAADDSGLPNDRFFAVRPEGSVSTLKIQRTERGDSAVYLCASSLLGLAGDTQYFGPGTRLTVL.

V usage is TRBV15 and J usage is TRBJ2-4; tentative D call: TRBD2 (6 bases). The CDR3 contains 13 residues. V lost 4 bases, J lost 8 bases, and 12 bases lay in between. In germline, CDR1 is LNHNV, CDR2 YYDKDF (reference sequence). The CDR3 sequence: CATSKEGRDIQYF. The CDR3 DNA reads TGTGCCACCAGCAAGGAGGGTAGGGACATTCAGTACTTC.

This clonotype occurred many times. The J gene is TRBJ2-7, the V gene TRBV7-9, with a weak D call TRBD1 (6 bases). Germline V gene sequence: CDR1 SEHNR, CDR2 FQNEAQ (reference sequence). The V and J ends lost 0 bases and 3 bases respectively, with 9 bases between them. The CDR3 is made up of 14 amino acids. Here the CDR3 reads CASSLAGQNYEQYF. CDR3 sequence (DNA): TGTGCCAGCAGCTTAGCAGGACAGAACTACGAGCAGTACTTC.

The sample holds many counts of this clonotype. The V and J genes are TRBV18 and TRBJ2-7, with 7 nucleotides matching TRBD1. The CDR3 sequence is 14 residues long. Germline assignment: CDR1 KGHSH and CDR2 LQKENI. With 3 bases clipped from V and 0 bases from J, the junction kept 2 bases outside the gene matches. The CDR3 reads CASSPGQTSYEQYF. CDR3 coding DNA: TGTGCCAGCTCACCGGGACAGACCTCCTACGAGCAGTACTTC.

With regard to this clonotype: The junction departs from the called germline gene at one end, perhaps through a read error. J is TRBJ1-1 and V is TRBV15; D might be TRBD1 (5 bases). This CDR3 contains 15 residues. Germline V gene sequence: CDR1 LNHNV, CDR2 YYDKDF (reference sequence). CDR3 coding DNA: TGTGCCACCAGCGACGACAGCCGGGTGAACACTGAAGCTCTCTTT. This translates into CATSDDSRVNTEALF.

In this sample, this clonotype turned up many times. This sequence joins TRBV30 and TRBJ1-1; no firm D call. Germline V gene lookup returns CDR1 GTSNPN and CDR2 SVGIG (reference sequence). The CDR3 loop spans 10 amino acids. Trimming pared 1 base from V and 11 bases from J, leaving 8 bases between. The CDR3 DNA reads TGTGCCTGGAGTGGCCCTTGGGCTTTCTTT. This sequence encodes CAWSGPWAFF.

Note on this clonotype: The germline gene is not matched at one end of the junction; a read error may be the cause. CDR3 DNA: TGTGCCAGCAGTTACTCGATACCCGGAGCAACTAATGAAAAACCGTTTTTT. Its translation is CASSYSIPGATNEKPFF. The gene calls are TRBV6-2 or TRBV6-3 and TRBJ1-4; unclear D gene. CDR1 and CDR2 from the germline V gene are MNHEY and SVGEGT. The CDR3 covers 17 residues.

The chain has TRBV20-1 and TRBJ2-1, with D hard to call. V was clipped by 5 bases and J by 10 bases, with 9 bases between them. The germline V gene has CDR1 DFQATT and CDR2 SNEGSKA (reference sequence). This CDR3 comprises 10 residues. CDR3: CSAPVGEQFF. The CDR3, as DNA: TGCAGTGCTCCAGTCGGGGAGCAGTTCTTC.

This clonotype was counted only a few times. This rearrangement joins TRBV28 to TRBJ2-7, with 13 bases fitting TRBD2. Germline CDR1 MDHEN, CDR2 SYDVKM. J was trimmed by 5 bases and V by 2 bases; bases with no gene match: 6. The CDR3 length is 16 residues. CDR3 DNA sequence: TGTGCCAGCAGTTTACTTACTAGCGGGAGGGTTAACGAGCAGTACTTC. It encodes CASSLLTSGRVNEQYF.

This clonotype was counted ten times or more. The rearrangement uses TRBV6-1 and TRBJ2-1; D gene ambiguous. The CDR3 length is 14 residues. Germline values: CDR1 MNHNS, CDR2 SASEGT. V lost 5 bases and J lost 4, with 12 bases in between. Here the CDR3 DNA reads TGTGCCAGCAGTCCAGGCGACTCGTACAATGAGCAGTTCTTC. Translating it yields CASSPGDSYNEQFF.

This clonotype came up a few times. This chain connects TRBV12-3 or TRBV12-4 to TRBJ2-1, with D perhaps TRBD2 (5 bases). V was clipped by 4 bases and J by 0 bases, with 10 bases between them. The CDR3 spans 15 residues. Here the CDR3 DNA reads TGTGCCAGCAGTTGGAGCGGTAGCTCCTACAATGAGCAGTTCTTC. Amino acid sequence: CASSWSGSSYNEQFF.